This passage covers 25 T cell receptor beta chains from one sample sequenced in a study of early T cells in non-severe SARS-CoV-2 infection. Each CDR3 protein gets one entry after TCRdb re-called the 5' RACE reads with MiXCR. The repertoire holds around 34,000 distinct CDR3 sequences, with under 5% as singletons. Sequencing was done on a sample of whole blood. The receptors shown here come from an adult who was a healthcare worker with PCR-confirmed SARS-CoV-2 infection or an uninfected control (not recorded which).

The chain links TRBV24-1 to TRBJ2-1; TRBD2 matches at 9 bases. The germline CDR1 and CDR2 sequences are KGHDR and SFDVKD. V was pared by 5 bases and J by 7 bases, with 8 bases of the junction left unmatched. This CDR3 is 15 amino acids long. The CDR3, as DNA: TGTGCCACCAGTGCCCGAGAAGCGGGGGGTAATGAGCAGTTCTTC. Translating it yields CATSAREAGGNEQFF.

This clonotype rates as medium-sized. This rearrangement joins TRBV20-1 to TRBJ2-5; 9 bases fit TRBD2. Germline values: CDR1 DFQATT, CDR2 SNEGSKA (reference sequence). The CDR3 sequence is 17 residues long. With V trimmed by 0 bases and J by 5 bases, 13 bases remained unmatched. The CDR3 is CSARDPDSGGRTETQYF. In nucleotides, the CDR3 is TGCAGTGCTAGAGATCCGGATAGCGGGGGACGTACGGAGACCCAGTACTTC.

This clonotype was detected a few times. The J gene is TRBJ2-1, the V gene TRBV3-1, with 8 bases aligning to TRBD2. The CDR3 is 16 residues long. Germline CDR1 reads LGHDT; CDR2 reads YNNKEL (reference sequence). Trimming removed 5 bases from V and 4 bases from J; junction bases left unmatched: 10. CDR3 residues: CASSSHSGGIYNEQFF. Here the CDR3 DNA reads TGTGCCAGCAGCTCCCATTCGGGGGGGATATACAATGAGCAGTTCTTC.

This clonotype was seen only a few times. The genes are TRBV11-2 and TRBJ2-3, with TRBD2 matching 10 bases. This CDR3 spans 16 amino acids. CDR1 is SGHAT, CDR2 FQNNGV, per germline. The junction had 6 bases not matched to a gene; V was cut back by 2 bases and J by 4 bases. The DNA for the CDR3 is TGTGCCAGCAGCTTATCAACTAGCGGGGTTGCAGATACGCAGTATTTT. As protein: CASSLSTSGVADTQYF.

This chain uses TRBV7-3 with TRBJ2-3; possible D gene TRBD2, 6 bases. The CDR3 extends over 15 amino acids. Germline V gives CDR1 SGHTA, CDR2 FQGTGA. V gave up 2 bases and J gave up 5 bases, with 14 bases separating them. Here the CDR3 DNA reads TGTGCCAGCAGCTTACGGGGGTTCTCGGGAGATACGCAGTATTTT. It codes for CASSLRGFSGDTQYF. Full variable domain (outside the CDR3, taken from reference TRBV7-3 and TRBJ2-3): GAGVSQTPSNKVTEKGKYVELRCDPISGHTALYWYRQSLGQGPEFLIYFQGTGAADDSGLPNDRFFAVRPEGSVSTLKIQRTERGDSAVYLCASSLRGFSGDTQYFGPGTRLTVL.

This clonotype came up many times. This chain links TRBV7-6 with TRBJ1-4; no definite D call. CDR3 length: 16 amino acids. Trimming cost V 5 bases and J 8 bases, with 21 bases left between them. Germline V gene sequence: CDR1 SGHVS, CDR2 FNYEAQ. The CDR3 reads CASSHKSATAGEKLFF. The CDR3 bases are TGTGCCAGCAGCCATAAATCGGCCACTGCCGGGGAAAAACTGTTTTTT.

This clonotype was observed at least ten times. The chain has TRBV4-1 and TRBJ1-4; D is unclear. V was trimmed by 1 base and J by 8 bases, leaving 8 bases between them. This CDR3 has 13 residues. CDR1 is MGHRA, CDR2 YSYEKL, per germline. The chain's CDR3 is CASSQGILEKLFF. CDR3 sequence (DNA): TGCGCCAGCAGCCAAGGGATCCTCGAAAAACTGTTTTTT.

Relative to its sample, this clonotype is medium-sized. This chain's CDR3 is CASSLRGPYNEQFF. In nucleotides, the CDR3 is TGTGCCAGCAGTTTACGGGGGCCCTACAATGAGCAGTTCTTC. This sequence joins TRBV6-2 or TRBV6-3 and TRBJ2-1, with D perhaps assigned TRBD1 or TRBD2 (6 bases each). The CDR3 extends over 14 amino acids. The V end lost 4 bases, the J end lost 2 bases, and 9 bases lay between the germline ends. Germline values: CDR1 MNHEY, CDR2 SVGEGT.

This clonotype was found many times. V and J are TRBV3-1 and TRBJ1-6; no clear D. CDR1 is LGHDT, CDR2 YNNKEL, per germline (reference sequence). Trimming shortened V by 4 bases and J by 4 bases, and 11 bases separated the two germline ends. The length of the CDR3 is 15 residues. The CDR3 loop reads CASSPREAYNSPLHF. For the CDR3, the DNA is TGTGCCAGCAGCCCCCGAGAGGCATATAATTCACCCCTCCACTTT.

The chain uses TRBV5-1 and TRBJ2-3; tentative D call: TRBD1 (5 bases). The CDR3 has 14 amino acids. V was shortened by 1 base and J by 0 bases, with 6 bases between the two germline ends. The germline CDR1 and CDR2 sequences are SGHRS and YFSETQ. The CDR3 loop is CASSLTGSTDTQYF. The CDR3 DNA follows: TGCGCCAGCAGCTTGACAGGTAGCACAGATACGCAGTATTTT.

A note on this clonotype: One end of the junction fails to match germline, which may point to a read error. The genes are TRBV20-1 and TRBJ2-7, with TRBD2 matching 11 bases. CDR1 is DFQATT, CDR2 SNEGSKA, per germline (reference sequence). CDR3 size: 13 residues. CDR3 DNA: TGCAGTGCTAGGACTAGCGGGGCCTACGAGCGGTACTTC. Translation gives CSARTSGAYERYF.

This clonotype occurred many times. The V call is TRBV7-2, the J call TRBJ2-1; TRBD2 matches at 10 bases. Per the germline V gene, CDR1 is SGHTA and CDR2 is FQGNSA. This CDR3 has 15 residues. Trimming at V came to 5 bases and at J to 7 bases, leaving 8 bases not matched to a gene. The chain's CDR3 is CASSTLAGAGNEQFF. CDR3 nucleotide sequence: TGTGCCAGCAGCACCCTAGCGGGGGCAGGGAATGAGCAGTTCTTC.

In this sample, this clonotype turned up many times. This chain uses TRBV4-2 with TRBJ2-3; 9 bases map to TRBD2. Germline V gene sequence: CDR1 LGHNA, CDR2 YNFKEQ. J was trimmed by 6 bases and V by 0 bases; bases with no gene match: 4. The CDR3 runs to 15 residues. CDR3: CASSQEGSGGDTQYF. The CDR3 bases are TGTGCCAGCAGCCAAGAGGGAAGCGGGGGGGATACGCAGTATTTT.

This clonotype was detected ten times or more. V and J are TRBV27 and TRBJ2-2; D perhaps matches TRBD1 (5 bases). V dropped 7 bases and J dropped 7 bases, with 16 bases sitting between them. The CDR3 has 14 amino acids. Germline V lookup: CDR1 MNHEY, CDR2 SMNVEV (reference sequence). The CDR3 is CASKQDRSSGELFF. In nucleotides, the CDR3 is TGTGCCAGCAAACAGGACCGTTCCAGCGGGGAGCTGTTTTTT.

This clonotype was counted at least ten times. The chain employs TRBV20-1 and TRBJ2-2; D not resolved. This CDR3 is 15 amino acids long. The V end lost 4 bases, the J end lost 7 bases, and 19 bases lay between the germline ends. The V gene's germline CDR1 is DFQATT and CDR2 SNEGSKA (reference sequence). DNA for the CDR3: TGCAGTGCTACCGCCGACGCCGGACGAGGCGGGGAGCTGTTTTTT. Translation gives CSATADAGRGGELFF.

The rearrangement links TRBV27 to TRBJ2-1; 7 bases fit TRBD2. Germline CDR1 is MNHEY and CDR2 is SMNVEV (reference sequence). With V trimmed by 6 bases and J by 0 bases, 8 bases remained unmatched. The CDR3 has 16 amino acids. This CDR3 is CASSQKWTSSYNEQFF. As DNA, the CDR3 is TGTGCCAGCAGCCAGAAATGGACTAGCTCCTACAATGAGCAGTTCTTC.

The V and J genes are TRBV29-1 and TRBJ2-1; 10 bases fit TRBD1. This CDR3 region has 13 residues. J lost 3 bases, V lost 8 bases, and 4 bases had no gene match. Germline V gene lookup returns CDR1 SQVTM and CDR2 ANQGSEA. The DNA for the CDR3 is TGCAGCTCGGGACAGGGGTACTACAATGAGCAGTTCTTC. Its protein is CSSGQGYYNEQFF.

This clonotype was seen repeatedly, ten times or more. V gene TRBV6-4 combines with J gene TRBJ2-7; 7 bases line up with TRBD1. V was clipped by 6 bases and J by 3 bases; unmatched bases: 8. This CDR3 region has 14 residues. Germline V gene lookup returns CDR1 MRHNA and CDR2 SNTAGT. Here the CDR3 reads CASSNRGHYYEQYF. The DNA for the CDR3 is TGTGCCAGCAGCAACAGGGGCCACTACTACGAGCAGTACTTC.

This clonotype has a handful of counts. The chain's CDR3 is CATSAPGADTQYF. CDR3 in DNA: TGTGCCACCAGTGCCCCGGGAGCAGATACGCAGTATTTT. This chain joins TRBV24-1 and TRBJ2-3; D perhaps matches TRBD2 (6 bases). This CDR3 region has 13 residues. In germline, CDR1 is KGHDR, CDR2 SFDVKD. V lost 5 bases and J 4 bases, leaving 9 bases between the germline ends.

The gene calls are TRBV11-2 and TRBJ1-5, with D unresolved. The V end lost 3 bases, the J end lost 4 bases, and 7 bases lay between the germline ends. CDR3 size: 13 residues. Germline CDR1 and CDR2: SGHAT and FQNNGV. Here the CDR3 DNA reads TGTGCCAGCAGCTTGGCAGAAAATCAGCCCCAGCATTTT. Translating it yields CASSLAENQPQHF.

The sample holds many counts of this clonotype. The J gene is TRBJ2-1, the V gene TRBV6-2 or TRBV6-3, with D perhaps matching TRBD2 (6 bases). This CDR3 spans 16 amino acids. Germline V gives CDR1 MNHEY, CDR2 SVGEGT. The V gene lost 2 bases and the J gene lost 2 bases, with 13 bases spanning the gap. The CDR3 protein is CASSYIAEPPYNEQFF. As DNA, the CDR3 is TGTGCCAGCAGTTACATAGCGGAACCCCCCTACAATGAGCAGTTCTTC.

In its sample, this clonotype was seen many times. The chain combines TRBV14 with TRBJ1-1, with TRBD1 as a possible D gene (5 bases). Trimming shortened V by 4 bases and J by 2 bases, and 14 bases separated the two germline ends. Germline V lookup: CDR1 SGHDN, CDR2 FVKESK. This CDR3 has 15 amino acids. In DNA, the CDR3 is TGTGCCAGCAGCCTACAAGGGACCCCCAACACTGAAGCTTTCTTT. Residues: CASSLQGTPNTEAFF.

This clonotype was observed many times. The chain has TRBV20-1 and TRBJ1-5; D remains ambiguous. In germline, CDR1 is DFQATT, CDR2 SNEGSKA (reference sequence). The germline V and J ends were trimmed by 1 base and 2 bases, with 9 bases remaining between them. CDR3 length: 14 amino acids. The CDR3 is CSARVGSGNQPQHF. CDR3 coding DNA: TGCAGTGCTAGAGTAGGGAGCGGCAATCAGCCCCAGCATTTT.

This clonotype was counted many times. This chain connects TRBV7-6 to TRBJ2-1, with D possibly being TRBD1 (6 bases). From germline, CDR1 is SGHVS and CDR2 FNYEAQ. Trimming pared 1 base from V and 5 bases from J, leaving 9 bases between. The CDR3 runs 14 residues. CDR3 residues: CASSLEDRDNEQFF. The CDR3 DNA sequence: TGTGCCAGCAGCTTAGAGGACAGAGACAATGAGCAGTTCTTC.

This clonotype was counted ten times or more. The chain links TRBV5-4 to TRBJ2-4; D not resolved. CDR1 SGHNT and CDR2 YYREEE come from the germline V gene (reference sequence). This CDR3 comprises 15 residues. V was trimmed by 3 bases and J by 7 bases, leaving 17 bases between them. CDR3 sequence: CASSSPLGPTNIQYF. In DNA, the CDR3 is TGTGCCAGCAGCTCTCCCCTAGGGCCCACCAACATTCAGTACTTC.